The entry below describes one T cell receptor beta chain. The antigen is not known. Sequencing was performed with immunoSEQ multiplex PCR; in TCRdb, only in-frame clones are kept and a portion is missing. The data contain roughly 45,000 clones, roughly 79% of them singletons. This sample was included in a study of vaccination effects on CD4 cells after COVID-19. Germline V lookup: CDR1 SGHTA, CDR2 FQGTGA. This CDR3 contains 14 residues. V was pared by 5 bases and J by 7 bases, with 12 bases between. General study findings and limits: Clones of infection and vaccine origin contracted markedly late after vaccination.

Expansion with viral peptide pools was applied to antigen-specific CD4+ T cells by the ViraFEST assay prior to sequencing. Scientists isolated CD4+ T cells after a roughly nine-day culture period ended. Neither prior SARS-CoV-2 infection nor positive nucleocapsid antibodies were present in the vaccine recipients. PBMC were cultured at around 2 million per well with roughly 10 IU/ml IL-2 and 9.5 to 10 ug/ml peptides. IL-2 medium took the place of half the medium on both days 3 and 7. The receptor's source is a human donor who received a COVID-19 vaccine. The chain employs TRBV7-3 and TRBJ1-6; TRBD1 might be the D (6 bases). The sequencing used CD4+ T cells from PBMCs cultured with SARS-CoV-2 spike peptides, collected before COVID-19 vaccination. The DNA for the CDR3 is TGTGCCAGCAGCGCCGGGACACTAAATTCACCCCTCCACTTT. Its protein product is CASSAGTLNSPLHF. The full variable domain, in which reference TRBV7-3 and TRBJ1-6 provide the parts outside the CDR3, is GAGVSQTPSNKVTEKGKYVELRCDPISGHTALYWYRQSLGQGPEFLIYFQGTGAADDSGLPNDRFFAVRPEGSVSTLKIQRTERGDSAVYLCASSAGTLNSPLHFGNGTRLTVT.